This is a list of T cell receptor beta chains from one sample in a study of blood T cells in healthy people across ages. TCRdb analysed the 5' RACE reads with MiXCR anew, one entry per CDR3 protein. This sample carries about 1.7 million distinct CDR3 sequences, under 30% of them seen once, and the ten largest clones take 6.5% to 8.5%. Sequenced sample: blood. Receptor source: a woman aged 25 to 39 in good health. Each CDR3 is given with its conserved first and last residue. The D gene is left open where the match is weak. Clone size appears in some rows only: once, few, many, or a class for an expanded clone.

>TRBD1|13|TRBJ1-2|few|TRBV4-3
TGCGCCAGCAGCCAGACAGGGATGGGTGGCTACACCTTC
CASSQTGMGGYTF
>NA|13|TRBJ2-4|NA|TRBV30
TGTGCCGGGACCCAGCACTCCAAAAACATTCAGTACTTC
CAGTQHSKNIQYF
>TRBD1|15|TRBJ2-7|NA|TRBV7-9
TGTGCCAGCAGCTCTAGACAGGGTAAATCGTACGAGCAGTACTTC
CASSSRQGKSYEQYF
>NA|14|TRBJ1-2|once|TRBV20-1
TGCAGTGCTAGAGATCATCGGGCTTTGGGTGGCTACACCTTC
CSARDHRALGGYTF
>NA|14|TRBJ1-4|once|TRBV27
TGTGCCAGCTCGTTGGCGTGGGCTAATGAAAAACTGTTTTTT
CASSLAWANEKLFF
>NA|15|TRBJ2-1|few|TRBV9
TGTGCCAGCAGCGTAGGGTCAGGGAACTACAATGAGCAGTTCTTC
CASSVGSGNYNEQFF
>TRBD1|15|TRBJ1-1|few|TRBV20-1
TGCAGTGCTAGATCCCCCGGGACAGGGGTCACTGAAGCTTTCTTT
CSARSPGTGVTEAFF
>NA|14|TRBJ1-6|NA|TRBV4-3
TGCGCCAGCAGCCAAGATCCCCGGGATTCACCCCTCCACTTT
CASSQDPRDSPLHF
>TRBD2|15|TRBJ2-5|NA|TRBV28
TGTGCCAGCAGTTCCCAGCGGGGGTATCAAGAGACCCAGTACTTC
CASSSQRGYQETQYF
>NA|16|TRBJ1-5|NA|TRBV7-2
TGTGCCAGCAGCTTGGGTTCAGGGAATAGCAATCAGCCCCAGCATTTT
CASSLGSGNSNQPQHF
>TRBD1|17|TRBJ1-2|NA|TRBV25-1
TGTGCCAGCAGTGCCTTTTCGGGACAGACCCTAAACTATGGCTACACCTTC
CASSAFSGQTLNYGYTF
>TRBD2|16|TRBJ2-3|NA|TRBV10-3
TGTGCCATCAGTGAGTCGAGCGGGAGTGGTGCAGATACGCAGTATTTT
CAISESSGSGADTQYF
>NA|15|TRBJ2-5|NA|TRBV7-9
TGTGCCAGCAGCCTAGACTTGTCTGGAGTTTGGACCCAGTACTTC
CASSLDLSGVWTQYF
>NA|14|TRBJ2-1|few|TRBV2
TGTGCCAGCAGTCCGTTTAGGAGCTACAATGAGCAGTTCTTC
CASSPFRSYNEQFF
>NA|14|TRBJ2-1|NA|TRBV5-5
TGTGCCAGCAGCTTGGAGTGGAGCCCCAACGAGCAGTTCTTC
CASSLEWSPNEQFF
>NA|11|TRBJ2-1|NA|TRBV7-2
TGTGCCAGCAGCTTAGGACTCGAAAGGTTCTTC
CASSLGLERFF
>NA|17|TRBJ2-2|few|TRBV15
TGTGCCACGACAGACAGGTTCTCTTTTACGAACACCGGGGAGCTGTTTTTT
CATTDRFSFTNTGELFF
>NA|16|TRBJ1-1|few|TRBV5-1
TGCGCCAGCAGCTTTCGCAGGGACCGCATGAACACTGAAGCTTTCTTT
CASSFRRDRMNTEAFF
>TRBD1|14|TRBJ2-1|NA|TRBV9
TGTGCCAGCATGAAGGGGGCCATTGACAATGAGCAGTTCTTC
CASMKGAIDNEQFF
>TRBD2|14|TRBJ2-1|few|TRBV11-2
TGTGCCAGCAGCTTAGCCCGGACTAGCCCGCAGCAGTTCTTC
CASSLARTSPQQFF
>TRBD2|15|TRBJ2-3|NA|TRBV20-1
TGCAGTGCTAGAGATTCGGGGGGGCCATTAGATACGCAGTATTTT
CSARDSGGPLDTQYF
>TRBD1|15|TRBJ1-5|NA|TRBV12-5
TGTGCTAGTGGGCGGACAGGGGGCGGTGTCCAGCCCCAGCATTTT
CASGRTGGGVQPQHF
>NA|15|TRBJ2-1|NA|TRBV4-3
TGCGCCAGCAGCCGAGCAGGGCCTTCCCCCCATGAGCAGTTCTTC
CASSRAGPSPHEQFF
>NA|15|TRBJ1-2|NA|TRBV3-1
TGTGCCAGCAGCCAAGACACCAGGGGCAACTATGGCTACACCTTC
CASSQDTRGNYGYTF
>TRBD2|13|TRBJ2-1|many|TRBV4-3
TGCGCCAGCAGCCAGGGGAGGGTGGATGAGCAGTTCTTC
CASSQGRVDEQFF
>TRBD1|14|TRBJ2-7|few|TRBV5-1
TGCGCCAGCAGCTATACAGGGGGCACAGGCGAGCAGTACTTC
CASSYTGGTGEQYF
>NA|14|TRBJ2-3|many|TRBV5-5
TGTGCCAGCAGCTTGCTTCCAGCAGCAGATACGCAGTATTTT
CASSLLPAADTQYF
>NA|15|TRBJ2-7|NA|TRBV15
TGTGCCACCAGCAGAGATTTTGTCCCTATACACGAGCAGTACTTC
CATSRDFVPIHEQYF
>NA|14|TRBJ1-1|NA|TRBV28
TGTGCCTGCGGGGGGGAGCGACAGGCGACTGAAGCTTTCTTT
CACGGERQATEAFF
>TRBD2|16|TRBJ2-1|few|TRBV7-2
TGTGCCAGCAGCTTACGTCTGCGGGGGGGCCAGGATGAGCAGTTCTTC
CASSLRLRGGQDEQFF
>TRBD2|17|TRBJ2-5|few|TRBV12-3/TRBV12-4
TGTGCCAGCAGTTTAACTAGCGGGAGGCCCGGTCGGGAGACCCAGTACTTC
CASSLTSGRPGRETQYF
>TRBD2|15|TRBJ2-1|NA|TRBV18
TGTGCCAGCTCACCGACTAGCGGGGGGGAGAATGAGCAGTTCTTC
CASSPTSGGENEQFF
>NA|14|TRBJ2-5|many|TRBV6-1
TGTGCCAGCAGTGAAGCGAGAAGGGTGGAGACCCAGTACTTC
CASSEARRVETQYF
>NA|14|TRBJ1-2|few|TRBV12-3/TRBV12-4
TGTGCCACCCGCCGGAGTGGGAGTAACTATGGCTACACCTTC
CATRRSGSNYGYTF
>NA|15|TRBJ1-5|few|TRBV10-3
TGTGCCATCAGTGAGGACCGAGCGGGCAATCAGCCCCAGCATTTT
CAISEDRAGNQPQHF
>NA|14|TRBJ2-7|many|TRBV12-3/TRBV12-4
TGTGCCAGCAGTTTAGCGGACAGCTCCTACGAGCAGTACTTC
CASSLADSSYEQYF
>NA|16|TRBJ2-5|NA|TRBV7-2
TGTGCCAGCAGCGATCAAGGACGTCTCTCCCAAGAGACCCAGTACTTC
CASSDQGRLSQETQYF
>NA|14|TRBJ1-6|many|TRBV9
TGTGCCAGCAGCCTCACAGGGTCTGGCTCACCCCTCCACTTT
CASSLTGSGSPLHF
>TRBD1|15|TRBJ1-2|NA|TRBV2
TGTGCCTGCAGGGCCGATCGGGACAGTAACTATGGCTACACCTTC
CACRADRDSNYGYTF
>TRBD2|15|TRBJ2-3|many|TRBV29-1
TGCAGCGTTGCGAGGGGGACTAGCGGCACAGATACGCAGTATTTT
CSVARGTSGTDTQYF
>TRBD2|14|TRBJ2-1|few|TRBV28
TGTGCCAGCAAACTAGCGGGGGGTCGCAATGAGCAGTTCTTC
CASKLAGGRNEQFF
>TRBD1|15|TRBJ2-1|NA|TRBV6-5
TGTGCCAGCAGTTCGCCGGGGACAGGGTACGATGAGCAGTTCTTC
CASSSPGTGYDEQFF
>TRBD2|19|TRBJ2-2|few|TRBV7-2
TGTGCCAGCAGCAGGGGACTAGCGGGGAGTTTACCGAACACCGGGGAGCTGTTTTTT
CASSRGLAGSLPNTGELFF
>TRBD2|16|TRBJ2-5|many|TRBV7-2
TGTGCCAGCAGTCCTGGGGTAGCGGGAGAAGGAGAGACCCAGTACTTC
CASSPGVAGEGETQYF
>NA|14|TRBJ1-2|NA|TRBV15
TGTGCCACCATAGGCAGGGGAGAAGACTATGGCTACACCTTC
CATIGRGEDYGYTF
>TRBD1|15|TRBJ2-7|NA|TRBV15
TGTGCCACCAGCAGGTCCAGGGACAGAGTCTACGAGCAGTACTTC
CATSRSRDRVYEQYF